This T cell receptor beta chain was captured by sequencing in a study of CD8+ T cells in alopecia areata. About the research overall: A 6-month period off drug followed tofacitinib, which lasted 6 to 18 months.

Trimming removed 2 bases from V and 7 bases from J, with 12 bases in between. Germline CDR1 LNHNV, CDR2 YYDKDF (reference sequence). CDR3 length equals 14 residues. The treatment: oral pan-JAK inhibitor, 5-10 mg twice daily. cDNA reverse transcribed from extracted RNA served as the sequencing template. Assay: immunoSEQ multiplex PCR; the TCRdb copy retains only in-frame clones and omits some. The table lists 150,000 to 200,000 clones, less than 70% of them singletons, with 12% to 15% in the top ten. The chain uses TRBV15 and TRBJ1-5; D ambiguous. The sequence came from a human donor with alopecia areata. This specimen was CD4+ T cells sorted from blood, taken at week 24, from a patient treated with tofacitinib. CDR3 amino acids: CATSRRQDWQPQHF. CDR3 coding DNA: TGTGCCACCAGCAGACGCCAAGATTGGCAGCCCCAGCATTTT.